The clone carrying this T cell receptor (beta chain) was picked up many times. Its antigen remains unidentified. Trimming left V 5 bases short and J 10 bases short, with 9 bases between. The CDR3 contains 12 residues. Germline CDR1 LNHDA, CDR2 SQIVND (reference sequence). The data were obtained in a study of metastatic and nonmetastatic thyroid tumors. Overall study context: Repertoire data that came from the blood and tumor or nodule tissue of malignant and benign thyroid patients were compared. Findings and limits, study-wide: Patients with malignant thyroid tumors reportedly had significantly higher TCR beta diversity than those with benign nodules, in blood and tumor.

Nobody among the patients had been given any treatment before thyroid surgery. As processed by the authors: The study took CDR3 differences across clinicopathological groups and made a distant-metastasis classifier for papillary thyroid cancer from them. TCRdb recomputed clones from the PCR reads via MiXCR. These V and J calls rely on TCRdb rather than the paper's analysis. The sample yields around 46,000 clones, more than 20% seen once. The receptor comes from a male donor with papillary thyroid cancer or a benign thyroid nodule (not recorded which). Some clones in this sample may be carry-over from other donors' samples. The V and J genes are TRBV19 and TRBJ1-6; no clear D. The sequencing input was blood. DNA of the CDR3: TGTGCCAGTAGTCCAAACAGCTCACCCCTCCACTTT. Protein product: CASSPNSSPLHF. Using reference TRBV19 and TRBJ1-6 for the parts outside the CDR3, the full variable domain is DGGITQSPKYLFRKEGQNVTLSCEQNLNHDAMYWYRQDPGQGLRLIYYSQIVNDFQKGDIAEGYSVSREKKESFPLTVTSAQKNPTAFYLCASSPNSSPLHFGNGTRLTVT.